The entry below describes one T cell receptor (beta chain). A much larger clone sits a single nucleotide away, making a read error possible. The data stem from a study of T cells in Graves' hyperthyroidism and ophthalmopathy. Amplification of TCR beta CDR3 regions was performed using RNA transcripts as template. Primed by the HTBI set, a first-round RT-PCR was run on the TCR CDR3. TCRdb called the multiplex PCR reads again in MiXCR, with one record for every CDR3 protein. Of 500,000 to 750,000 distinct CDR3 sequences listed, about half were seen once; the top ten hold approximately 8.4%. The clonotype comes from a woman aged 18-35 years with Graves' hyperthyroidism. Sequences were obtained from peripheral blood or thyroid tissue (not recorded which).

CDR3 sequence reads: CASGLPGRYEQYF. The CDR3 nucleotides are TGTGCCAGCGGCTTGCCAGGGCGATACGAGCAGTACTTC. The rearrangement uses TRBV5-8 and TRBJ2-7, with D perhaps TRBD1 (5 bases). This CDR3 has 13 residues. The germline gives CDR1 SGHTS, CDR2 YDEGEE. The whole variable domain, remainder taken from reference TRBV5-8 and TRBJ2-7, is EAGVTQSPTHLIKTRGQQATLRCSPISGHTSVYWYQQALGLGLQFLLWYDEGEERNRGNFPPRFSGRQFPNYSSELNVNALELEDSALYLCASGLPGRYEQYFGPGTRLTVT.